This TCR beta chain was identified during a study of T cell responses to AZD1222 COVID-19 vaccine. Study-level results: Vaccine-associated CD4 TCRs spanned spike, dominant at 160-218 and 743-854.

Both about-4-week and about-12-week second-dose recipients were combined. The germline V and J ends were trimmed by 4 bases and 2 bases, with 8 bases remaining between them. The V gene's germline CDR1 is SGHNT and CDR2 YENEEA. The CDR3 is made up of 13 amino acids. For this clone: No antigen is known for it.

Measured with immunoSEQ multiplex PCR; TCRdb has only the in-frame clones, and not every one. The table shows about 140,000 clones, with approximately 86% occurring only once. The chain is built from TRBV11-3 and TRBJ1-1; the D is unclear. The receptor's source is an adult who received the AZD1222 COVID-19 vaccine. The material was peripheral blood, obtained 28 days after the second AZD1222 dose. As DNA, the CDR3 is TGTGCCAGCAGCTCCCAAACTAACACTGAAGCTTTCTTT. It codes for CASSSQTNTEAFF.